One and the same sample provided the 2 T cell receptor beta chains below, sequenced in a study of vaccination effects on CD4 cells after COVID-19. This table comes from immunoSEQ multiplex PCR, and its TCRdb copy is limited to in-frame clones, with some not included. The sample has roughly 29,000 clones; around three fifths are singletons. After roughly ten days in culture, the CD4+ T cells were isolated. Their antigen targets remain unknown. Sequenced here: CD4+ T cells from PBMCs cultured without peptide, sampled before COVID-19 vaccination. The receptors come from a human donor who received a COVID-19 vaccine.

The V call is TRBV2, the J call TRBJ2-1, with 12 bases fitting TRBD2. The CDR3 loop spans 14 amino acids. Trimming at V came to 11 bases and at J to 4 bases, leaving 6 bases not matched to a gene. The germline V gene has CDR1 SNHLY and CDR2 FYNNEI. CDR3 in DNA: TGTGCCGACCAGGGGACTAGCGGGTACAATGAGCAGTTCTTC. Amino acids: CADQGTSGYNEQFF.

This chain uses TRBV4-1 with TRBJ2-1; 16 bases are a match to TRBD2. Germline CDR1 reads MGHRA; CDR2 reads YSYEKL. The CDR3 has 22 amino acids. Trimming took 4 bases from V and 3 from J; bases not matched to a gene: 18. The CDR3 coding sequence is TGCGCCAGCAGCCCCTCCTCCCTCAAAGGGACTAGCGGGAGGGCCTACTACAATGAGCAGTTCTTC. Protein product: CASSPSSLKGTSGRAYYNEQFF.